The 5 T cell receptor beta chains reported below all come from one sample, sequenced in a study of shared clonotypes between healthy human individuals. Naive CD8 cells were CD45RO-negative, positively selected for CCR7, excluding terminally differentiated effector memory CD45RA+ cells. TCRdb's copy holds only in-frame clones and misses some; the assay was immunoSEQ multiplex PCR. The table includes around 2,100,000 clones, about 95% detected once. Sample: naive CD8+ T cells sorted from blood. These receptors originate from a man between 18 and 29 years old in good health.

The rearrangement joins TRBV30 to TRBJ1-2; D ambiguous. V was shortened by 2 bases and J by 4 bases, with 5 bases between the two germline ends. Germline-derived CDR1 and CDR2 are GTSNPN and SVGIG (reference sequence). This CDR3 contains 11 residues. Here the CDR3 reads CAWSSIYGYTF. The CDR3 bases are TGTGCCTGGAGTTCCATCTATGGCTACACCTTC.

The chain joins TRBV13 to TRBJ1-6; the D is unclear. The CDR3 length is 15 residues. Germline V CDR1 and CDR2: PRHDT, FYEKMQ (reference sequence). V lost 1 base and J 10 bases, leaving 14 bases between the germline ends. The CDR3 spells CASSLATQSKSPLHF. Written as DNA, the CDR3 is TGTGCCAGCAGCTTAGCGACCCAGTCCAAATCACCCCTCCACTTT.

The chain carries TRBV29-1 and TRBJ2-7; D unclear. Germline V gene lookup returns CDR1 SQVTM and CDR2 ANQGSEA. Trimming took off 7 bases at V and 3 bases at J, with 10 bases between the two ends. The CDR3 extends over 11 amino acids. Written as DNA, the CDR3 is TGCAGCGGTGCCAACTACTACGAGCAGTACTTC. Encoded protein: CSGANYYEQYF.

This chain connects TRBV28 to TRBJ2-7; D might be TRBD1 (6 bases). Germline CDR1 is MDHEN and CDR2 is SYDVKM. Deletions cut 10 bases from V and 3 bases from J, with 16 bases between. The CDR3 length is 13 residues. The CDR3 DNA follows: TGTGCCACGTTTTCGGGACACAGCTACGAGCAGTACTTC. Protein product: CATFSGHSYEQYF. The full variable domain, in which reference TRBV28 and TRBJ2-7 provide the parts outside the CDR3, is DVKVTQSSRYLVKRTGEKVFLECVQDMDHENMFWYRQDPGLGLRLIYFSYDVKMKEKGDIPEGYSVSREKKERFSLILESASTNQTSMYLCATFSGHSYEQYFGPGTRLTVT.

This clone was seen a single time. The chain is built from TRBV5-4 and TRBJ2-1; 8 bases line up with TRBD2. Germline-derived CDR1 and CDR2 are SGHNT and YYREEE (reference sequence). V was clipped by 4 bases and J by 8 bases; unmatched bases: 11. The CDR3 sequence is 15 residues long. CDR3 in DNA: TGTGCCAGCAGCAGGTTTACGGGAGGGCCTGATGAGCAGTTCTTC. It codes for CASSRFTGGPDEQFF.